The clone carrying this T cell receptor beta chain has more than one count but fewer than ten. MiXCR was run by TCRdb on the 5' RACE reads, yielding one entry per CDR3 protein. The sample shows 300,000 to 400,000 distinct CDR3 sequences, about 12% of them seen only once. This sample was taken from a study of identical twins. V was clipped by 5 bases and J by 4 bases, with 7 bases between them. This CDR3 has 13 amino acids. Germline values: CDR1 KGHDR, CDR2 SFDVKD. This sample also appeared in a second study, on yellow fever vaccine responses in identical twins.

This chain joins TRBV24-1 and TRBJ2-2; D remains ambiguous. What was sequenced was CD8+ T cells sorted from blood. This receptor was taken from a woman under 30 in good health. CDR3 region: CATSAPGTGELFF. Here the CDR3 DNA reads TGTGCCACCAGTGCCCCGGGCACCGGGGAGCTGTTTTTT.